This T cell receptor beta chain derives from a study of control samples from healthy donors and cancer patients. TCRdb keeps only in-frame clones here, not all; method: immunoSEQ multiplex PCR. The table lists approximately 97,000 clones, approximately 80% of them singletons. J was trimmed by 3 bases and V by 4 bases; bases with no gene match: 11. The CDR3 totals 16 residues. Germline CDR1 LGHDT, CDR2 YNNKEL (reference sequence). Sequenced sample: blood. The chain links TRBV3-1 (or the pseudogene TRBV3-2) to TRBJ2-5, with 7 bases aligning to TRBD1. The TCR was taken from a man aged 25 to 45 in good health. CDR3 DNA: TGTGCCAGCAGCCCGATCGGACAGGATCTAGAAGAGACCCAGTACTTC. It codes for CASSPIGQDLEETQYF.